This TCR beta chain derives from a study of shared clonotypes between healthy human individuals. About the study: Used for every donor were three CD4 naive, three CD4 memory, two CD8 naive and one CD8 memory plate. Points from the study as a whole: What naive subsets generally showed was a larger estimated richness than memory subsets showed.

Produced via immunoSEQ multiplex PCR; TCRdb's table is partial and in-frame only. The top ten hold around 0.4% of the sample, which has a few million clones, 80% to 95% seen once. From germline, CDR1 is MDHEN and CDR2 SYDVKM. CDR3 length: 15 residues. Trimming cost V 6 bases and J 5 bases; bases outside gene matches: 11. Investigators divided CD4+ cells into CD45RA+ naive and CD45RA-negative memory subsets. A note on this clone: What it binds is unknown.

This chain uses TRBV28 with TRBJ2-7, with 9 bases identical to TRBD1. The clonotype originates from a young man in good health. Some clones in this sample may be carry-over from other donors' samples. Sequencing used naive CD4+ T cells from PBMCs. Subset in this sample: CD45RA+ positively selected. The CDR3 reads CASRGTGTGRHEQYF. CDR3 DNA: TGTGCCAGCAGGGGGACCGGGACAGGGCGCCACGAGCAGTACTTC.